These 9 T cell receptor beta chains share one sample of origin, sequenced in a study of blood T cell repertoires in COVID-19. The protocol was immunoSEQ multiplex PCR, while the TCRdb copy is restricted to in-frame clones and leaves out a portion. The sample has 140,000 to 150,000 clones, about 83% seen once. Sequencing input: PBMCs or T cells enriched from blood (not recorded which). Receptors were obtained from a woman in her forties or fifties who had been exposed to COVID-19.

The rearrangement uses TRBV11-2 and TRBJ2-4, with D possibly being TRBD1 (5 bases). This CDR3 comprises 15 residues. The V gene lost 6 bases and the J gene lost 0 bases, with 12 bases spanning the gap. Germline lookup yields CDR1 SGHAT and CDR2 FQNNGV. The CDR3 is CASRPRQGAKNIQYF. CDR3 nucleotides: TGTGCCAGCAGGCCAAGGCAGGGAGCCAAAAACATTCAGTACTTC.

The J gene is TRBJ1-1, the V gene TRBV12-3 or TRBV12-4, with TRBD1 as a possible D gene (6 bases). CDR3 size: 13 residues. The V end was cut by 7 bases, the J end by 6 bases, with 15 bases between. CDR3 amino acids: CASTDTGSPEAFF. As DNA, the CDR3 is TGTGCCAGCACCGATACAGGGTCGCCTGAAGCTTTCTTT.

The chain joins TRBV4-1 to TRBJ2-2; 8 bases agree with TRBD2. The CDR3 runs to 17 residues. V shed 0 bases and J 1 base; nucleotides not matched to a gene: 4. From germline, CDR1 is MGHRA and CDR2 YSYEKL. Here the CDR3 reads CASSQDHGGVNTGELFF. The CDR3 DNA is TGCGCCAGCAGCCAAGATCACGGGGGGGTGAACACCGGGGAGCTGTTTTTT.

The gene calls are TRBV28 and TRBJ1-1; D is undetermined. The V and J ends lost 5 bases and 4 bases respectively, with 11 bases between them. CDR3 length: 13 amino acids. The germline V gene has CDR1 MDHEN and CDR2 SYDVKM. CDR3 loop: CASSPPRFTEAFF. The CDR3 coding sequence is TGTGCCAGCAGTCCCCCTAGGTTCACTGAAGCTTTCTTT.

Only one count was recorded for this clone. The chain has TRBV18 and TRBJ1-2, with D uncertain. This CDR3 region has 13 residues. From germline, CDR1 is KGHSH and CDR2 LQKENI. Trimming took off 0 bases at V and 4 bases at J, with 6 bases between the two ends. The CDR3 reads CASSPPALYGYTF. The DNA for the CDR3 is TGTGCCAGCTCACCACCGGCTCTCTATGGCTACACCTTC.

For this clone: The sample carries other DNA sequences with the same CDR3. The V gene is TRBV9, the J gene TRBJ2-1, with D possibly matching TRBD2 (6 bases). Trimming pared 0 bases from V and 10 bases from J, leaving 11 bases between. The CDR3 is made up of 13 amino acids. Germline CDR1 reads SGDLS; CDR2 reads YYNGEE. For the CDR3, the DNA is TGTGCCAGCAGCGTAGGGGGGACTTCCGAGCAGTTCTTC. This sequence encodes CASSVGGTSEQFF.

The genes are TRBV19 and TRBJ1-2; 7 bases agree with TRBD1. The CDR3 loop spans 12 amino acids. Germline CDR1 LNHDA, CDR2 SQIVND (reference sequence). The J segment lost 9 bases and the V segment lost 3 bases, leaving 4 bases of the junction unmatched. The chain's CDR3 is CASSITGESYTF. DNA for the CDR3: TGTGCCAGTAGTATTACAGGGGAAAGCTACACCTTC.

V gene TRBV4-1 combines with J gene TRBJ2-7, with 8 bases lining up with TRBD1. The junction had 4 bases not matched to a gene; V was cut back by 2 bases and J by 4 bases. The germline gives CDR1 MGHRA, CDR2 YSYEKL. CDR3 length: 14 amino acids. The CDR3 region is CASSQHRGSYEQYF. CDR3 sequence (DNA): TGCGCCAGCAGCCAACACAGGGGGTCGTACGAGCAGTACTTC.

The chain couples TRBV12-3 or TRBV12-4 to TRBJ2-7, with 7 nucleotides matching TRBD1. There are 13 residues in the CDR3. V dropped 4 bases and J dropped 6; count of bases not matched to a gene: 6. DNA for the CDR3: TGTGCCAGCAGTTCCCGACAGGGCGGCGAGCAGTACTTC. Translation gives CASSSRQGGEQYF.